The rows below give T cell receptor beta chains drawn from one sample of a study of blood T cell repertoires in COVID-19. Repertoires were generated with immunoSEQ multiplex PCR, while TCRdb's copy carries only in-frame clones and drops some. The repertoire holds about 130,000 clones, with approximately 86% as singletons. The sample was PBMCs or T cells enriched from blood (not recorded which). All receptors come from a woman in her 50s who had recovered from COVID-19. CDR3s leave out the opening cysteine and the closing phenylalanine or tryptophan. Fields, in order: CDR3 protein, V gene, J gene.

CDR3: SVGWGDYGYT; V: TRBV29-1; J: TRBJ1-2
CDR3: ASSQLSGGTGNEQF; V: TRBV3-1/TRBV3-2; J: TRBJ2-1
CDR3: ASSLNSNYGYT; V: TRBV7-3; J: TRBJ1-2
CDR3: ASSPQPPGQGNQPQH; V: TRBV4-1; J: TRBJ1-5
CDR3: ASSQDRLEPWAF; V: TRBV3-1/TRBV3-2; J: TRBJ1-1
CDR3: ASSLEGVGTYNEQF; V: TRBV7-9; J: TRBJ2-1
CDR3: ATSREGGYSNQPQH; V: TRBV15; J: TRBJ1-5
CDR3: ASSLGLAVFYEGKREQY; V: TRBV7-9; J: TRBJ2-7
CDR3: ASSPGDSPLH; V: TRBV4-1; J: TRBJ1-6
CDR3: ASSEIDRAGGYT; V: TRBV27; J: TRBJ1-2
CDR3: ASSLDQIPYNEQF; V: TRBV5-1; J: TRBJ2-1
CDR3: ASSLRRAGGSNQPQH; V: TRBV7-8; J: TRBJ1-5
CDR3: ASRHGGDEQF; V: TRBV27; J: TRBJ2-1
CDR3: ASRRDSTGELF; V: TRBV5-4; J: TRBJ2-2
CDR3: ASSLGTGGYINSPLH; V: TRBV7-9; J: TRBJ1-6
CDR3: ASSLELYRTSNYEQY; V: TRBV5-1; J: TRBJ2-7
CDR3: ASSLGAGGETQY; V: TRBV5-5; J: TRBJ2-5
CDR3: ASSLSTGGLQETQY; V: TRBV5-1; J: TRBJ2-5
CDR3: ASSLGGVQPQH; V: TRBV11-2; J: TRBJ1-5
CDR3: ASSLAGIGDSPLH; V: TRBV5-6; J: TRBJ1-6